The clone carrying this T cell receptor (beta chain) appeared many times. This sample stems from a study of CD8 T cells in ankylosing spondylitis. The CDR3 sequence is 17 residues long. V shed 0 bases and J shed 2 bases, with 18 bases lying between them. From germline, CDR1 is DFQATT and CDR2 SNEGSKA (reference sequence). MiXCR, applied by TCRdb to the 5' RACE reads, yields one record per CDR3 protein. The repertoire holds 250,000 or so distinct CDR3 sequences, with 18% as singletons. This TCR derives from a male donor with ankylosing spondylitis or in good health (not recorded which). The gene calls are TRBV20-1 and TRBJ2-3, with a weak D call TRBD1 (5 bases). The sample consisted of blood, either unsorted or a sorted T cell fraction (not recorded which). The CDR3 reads CSARDRGRASNTDTQYF. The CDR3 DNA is TGCAGTGCTAGAGATCGTGGCAGGGCTTCGAACACAGATACGCAGTATTTT.